The rows below give T cell receptor beta chains drawn from one sample of a study of response to subunit inactivated influenza vaccine. TCRdb re-derived calls from the RT-PCR reads in MiXCR, one entry per CDR3 protein. There are roughly 700,000 distinct CDR3 sequences in the sample; over 11% occur only once, and less than 7% lies in the top ten. The input for sequencing was PBMCs from blood, taken around 15 days before vaccination. The receptors here all came from a man between 50 and 59 years old who received an inactivated influenza vaccine. CDR3s include the opening cysteine and the closing phenylalanine or tryptophan. The D gene is left open where the match is weak. Rows may omit the clone size; those that give it use once, few, many or a size class.

D	V	J	size	CDR3	DNA
TRBD1	TRBV11-2	TRBJ2-3	NA	CASKGTGGADTQYF	TGTGCCAGCAAGGGGACAGGGGGGGCAGATACGCAGTATTTT
NA	TRBV29-1	TRBJ1-1	few	CSVHSTEAFF	TGCAGCGTTCACTCAACTGAAGCTTTCTTT
TRBD2	TRBV6-1	TRBJ2-3	many	CASSRGLAGVADTQYF	TGTGCCAGCAGTAGGGGACTAGCGGGAGTTGCAGATACGCAGTATTTT
TRBD2	TRBV11-1	TRBJ2-2	NA	CASSLGHSRQGGYTGELFF	TGTGCCAGCAGCTTAGGACACTCCCGCCAGGGAGGGTACACCGGGGAGCTGTTTTTT
TRBD1	TRBV6-1	TRBJ2-7	NA	CASSRNRDSPYEQYF	TGTGCCAGCAGTCGAAACAGGGACAGTCCCTACGAGCAGTACTTC
NA	TRBV20-1	TRBJ1-2	NA	CSDQGPGVYTF	TGCAGTGACCAGGGACCGGGAGTCTACACCTTC
NA	TRBV27	TRBJ2-7	NA	CASSFSEKDRQYF	TGTGCCAGCAGTTTCTCCGAAAAGGACAGGCAGTACTTC
NA	TRBV20-1	TRBJ2-3	few	CSAREYRAVSTDTQYF	TGCAGTGCTAGGGAATACAGAGCAGTTTCCACAGATACGCAGTATTTT
NA	TRBV29-1	TRBJ1-2	many	CSVEDPARHYGYTF	TGCAGCGTTGAAGATCCGGCCCGGCACTATGGCTACACCTTC
TRBD2	TRBV20-1	TRBJ2-7	NA	CSARDGGSSYEQYF	TGCAGTGCTAGAGATGGCGGGAGCTCCTACGAGCAGTACTTC
TRBD2	TRBV9	TRBJ2-1	few	CASSVSIAGGRDEQFF	TGTGCCAGCAGCGTCTCAATAGCGGGAGGGCGCGATGAGCAGTTCTTC
NA	TRBV6-2/TRBV6-3	TRBJ2-1	many	CASVLGAGLINEQFF	TGTGCCAGCGTCCTGGGGGCGGGACTCATCAATGAGCAGTTCTTC
TRBD2	TRBV11-2	TRBJ2-3	NA	CASITGLLAGARISTQYF	TGTGCCAGCATCACGGGGCTCCTAGCGGGAGCTAGGATCTCTACGCAGTATTTT
TRBD1	TRBV5-1	TRBJ1-2	NA	CASSLLQGENGYTF	TGCGCCAGCAGCTTGCTACAGGGGGAAAATGGCTACACCTTC
NA	TRBV7-9	TRBJ2-7	few	CASSSPLGGTYEQYF	TGTGCCAGCAGCTCACCTCTCGGGGGTACCTACGAGCAGTACTTC
TRBD1	TRBV7-2	TRBJ1-2	NA	CASSPDRGYYGYTF	TGTGCCAGCAGCCCAGACAGGGGATACTATGGCTACACCTTC
NA	TRBV5-5	TRBJ1-3	few	CASSAGVSSGNTIYF	TGTGCCAGCAGCGCAGGGGTGAGCTCTGGAAACACCATATATTTT
NA	TRBV5-6	TRBJ2-5	NA	CASSSKLTGLQETQYF	TGTGCCAGCAGCTCGAAGCTCACAGGGTTACAAGAGACCCAGTACTTC
NA	TRBV7-8	TRBJ2-5	few	CASSSPGGGGAETQYF	TGTGCCAGCAGCTCCCCCGGGGGAGGGGGCGCCGAGACCCAGTACTTC
NA	TRBV7-8	TRBJ1-1	few	CASSLTGSRNTEAFF	TGTGCCAGCAGCTTAACAGGGTCGCGGAACACTGAAGCTTTCTTT
TRBD2	TRBV12-3/TRBV12-4	TRBJ2-7	few	CASSPPRGGSYEQYF	TGTGCCAGCAGTCCACCCCGGGGGGGCTCCTACGAGCAGTACTTC
NA	TRBV12-3/TRBV12-4	TRBJ1-2	few	CASSLDPVYGYTF	TGTGCCAGCAGTTTAGACCCAGTCTATGGCTACACCTTC
NA	TRBV12-3/TRBV12-4	TRBJ2-7	few	CASREQIYEQYF	TGTGCCAGCAGAGAACAGATATACGAGCAGTACTTC
NA	TRBV29-1	TRBJ2-2	NA	CSVGGLDTGELFF	TGCAGCGTTGGCGGGCTCGACACCGGGGAGCTGTTTTTT
NA	TRBV18	TRBJ2-3	few	CASATQSTDTQYF	TGTGCCAGCGCAACTCAGAGCACAGATACGCAGTATTTT
NA	TRBV4-1	TRBJ2-7	NA	CASSQDLHRILPYEQYF	TGCGCCAGCAGCCAAGATCTCCACAGAATACTTCCCTACGAGCAGTACTTC
NA	TRBV12-3/TRBV12-4	TRBJ1-6	NA	CASSDGQGRNSPLHF	TGTGCCAGCAGCGACGGGCAGGGGAGGAATTCACCCCTCCACTTT
NA	TRBV10-3	TRBJ2-3	NA	CAISQGSRSTDTQYF	TGTGCCATCAGCCAGGGTTCTAGGAGCACAGATACGCAGTATTTT
NA	TRBV12-3/TRBV12-4	TRBJ2-1	many	CASSRSSYNEQFF	TGTGCCAGCAGTCGAAGCTCCTACAATGAGCAGTTCTTC
NA	TRBV11-3	TRBJ2-2	few	CASSLELGVTGELFF	TGTGCCAGCAGCTTAGAATTAGGGGTCACCGGGGAGCTGTTTTTT
NA	TRBV28	TRBJ1-1	many	CASSSLRTAFF	TGTGCCAGCAGTTCGCTCCGGACAGCCTTCTTT
NA	TRBV30	TRBJ2-1	few	CAWSSRALYNEQFF	TGTGCCTGGAGCTCCCGGGCCCTTTACAATGAGCAGTTCTTC
NA	TRBV9	TRBJ2-3	NA	CASSYPGTLSTDTQYF	TGTGCCAGCAGCTATCCTGGGACCCTTAGCACAGATACGCAGTATTTT
NA	TRBV28	TRBJ2-5	NA	CASSLIPGQGSVTQYF	TGTGCCAGCAGTTTAATCCCAGGTCAGGGCTCCGTGACCCAGTACTTC
NA	TRBV5-6	TRBJ1-1	few	CASSLQGRKGAEAFF	TGTGCCAGCAGCTTACAGGGCCGCAAAGGGGCTGAAGCTTTCTTT
NA	TRBV7-2	TRBJ2-5	many	CASTVTTGETQYF	TGTGCCAGCACCGTTACTACTGGGGAGACCCAGTACTTC
NA	TRBV4-2	TRBJ2-3	NA	CASRQAPTGQQYF	TGTGCCAGCAGACAGGCCCCTACGGGACAGCAGTATTTT
TRBD1	TRBV20-1	TRBJ1-2	few	CSASRRRQGAYGYTF	TGCAGTGCTAGCAGGCGGCGACAGGGGGCCTATGGCTACACCTTC
TRBD1	TRBV20-1	TRBJ1-2	NA	CSAPHRTGVLYGYTF	TGCAGTGCCCCACACAGGACAGGGGTACTCTATGGCTACACCTTC
TRBD1	TRBV7-3	TRBJ2-1	few	CASSLTPDRDNHNEQFF	TGTGCCAGCAGCTTAACGCCCGACAGGGACAATCACAATGAGCAGTTCTTC
NA	TRBV20-1	TRBJ1-1	NA	CSAQGVRGVNTEAFF	TGCAGTGCCCAAGGGGTAAGGGGGGTGAACACTGAAGCTTTCTTT
NA	TRBV11-2	TRBJ2-1	many	CASSQWTAYNEQFF	TGTGCCAGCAGCCAGTGGACGGCGTACAATGAGCAGTTCTTC
NA	TRBV12-3/TRBV12-4	TRBJ1-1	many	CASSFKGNTEAFF	TGTGCCAGCAGTTTTAAGGGGAACACTGAAGCTTTCTTT
NA	TRBV30	TRBJ2-7	few	CAWSKSSYEQYF	TGTGCCTGGAGTAAGAGCTCCTACGAGCAGTACTTC
TRBD2	TRBV5-1	TRBJ2-5	NA	CASSRRLAGGMPQETQYF	TGCGCCAGCAGCAGAAGACTAGCGGGGGGGATGCCTCAAGAGACCCAGTACTTC
NA	TRBV6-5	TRBJ2-3	NA	CASSYVLGADTQYF	TGTGCCAGCAGTTACGTTTTAGGGGCAGATACGCAGTATTTT
NA	TRBV7-2	TRBJ1-2	NA	CASTPLGGRTYGYTF	TGTGCCAGCACCCCGTTAGGGGGGCGCACCTATGGCTACACCTTC
TRBD2	TRBV9	TRBJ2-1	few	CASSASPGLAGYEQFF	TGTGCCAGCAGCGCCTCTCCGGGACTAGCGGGATATGAGCAGTTCTTC
NA	TRBV16	TRBJ2-1	NA	CASSQLAKTYNEQFF	TGTGCCAGCAGCCAACTAGCGAAGACCTACAATGAGCAGTTCTTC
TRBD1	TRBV12-3/TRBV12-4	TRBJ1-2	NA	CASTTTGGNYGYTF	TGTGCCAGCACCACGACAGGGGGCAACTATGGCTACACCTTC
NA	TRBV2	TRBJ2-1	few	CASAFGPTPNEQFF	TGTGCCAGCGCATTCGGACCTACACCCAATGAGCAGTTCTTC